This is a list of T cell receptor beta chains from one sample in a study of PD-1 blockade in mismatch repair-deficient tumors. Profiling relied on immunoSEQ multiplex PCR, and the TCRdb table lists in-frame clones only, not all of them. The sample contains 75,000 to 85,000 clones, 65% to 85% of which appear only once. The sequencing here drew on peripheral blood, taken 12 weeks after starting pembrolizumab. The receptors shown here come from an adult with mismatch repair-deficient cancer. CDR3s include the opening cysteine and the closing phenylalanine or tryptophan. D genes are given only for firm matches. The size of a clone is reported for some rows only, either as once, few or many, or as a class for expanded clones.

NA 14 NA TRBJ2-5 TRBV7-7 TGTGCTAGTAGCACAGGGCTAGGGGGAGAGACCCAGTACTTC CASSTGLGGETQYF
few 10 NA TRBJ1-2 TRBV2 TGTGCCAGCAGTGATAATGGCTACACCTTC CASSDNGYTF
NA 16 NA TRBJ1-2 TRBV14 TGTGCCAGCAGCCAACCTAGGCTCACTACAAACCTCGGCTACACCTTC CASSQPRLTTNLGYTF
NA 12 NA TRBJ1-2 TRBV7-2 TGTGCCAGCAGCCCAGGGGACTATGGCTACACCTTC CASSPGDYGYTF
NA 15 TRBD1 TRBJ2-7 TRBV19 TGTGCCAGTAGTATAGGGACAGGGGGCTGGTACGAGCAGTACTTC CASSIGTGGWYEQYF
NA 13 NA TRBJ2-3 TRBV19 TGTGCCAGTAGTATAACCCACACAGATACGCAGTATTTT CASSITHTDTQYF
NA 14 NA TRBJ1-1 TRBV7-9 TGTGCCAGCAGCCACGGATGGGCAGGGACTGAAGCTTTCTTT CASSHGWAGTEAFF
NA 13 NA TRBJ1-2 TRBV2 TGTGCCAGCAGTTCTACACCTAACTATGGCTACACCTTC CASSSTPNYGYTF
NA 15 TRBD1 TRBJ2-7 TRBV6-5 TGTGCCAGCAGTCGTAATCCGGGACAGGGGTACGAGCAGTACTTC CASSRNPGQGYEQYF
few 16 NA TRBJ1-5 TRBV7-2 TGTGCCAGCAGCCCTCAATCGGGGGGCCCAAATCAGCCCCAGCATTTT CASSPQSGGPNQPQHF
NA 15 TRBD2 TRBJ2-1 TRBV18 TGTGCCAGCTCACCTCGGCTAGCGGAAAACAATGAGCAGTTCTTC CASSPRLAENNEQFF
NA 14 TRBD1 TRBJ1-5 TRBV10-3 TGTGCCATCAGTTTAGGACAGGAGGATCAGCCCCAGCATTTT CAISLGQEDQPQHF
NA 15 TRBD1 TRBJ2-7 TRBV15 TGTGCCACCAGCATTGCACCGGGACAGAACTACGAGCAGTACTTC CATSIAPGQNYEQYF
medium-sized 14 NA TRBJ1-5 TRBV19 TGTGCCAGTAGGGACAGCCCTACAAATCAGCCCCAGCATTTT CASRDSPTNQPQHF
many 15 NA TRBJ2-7 TRBV5-5 TGTGCCAGCAGCTTTCGGACGGGGGACTCCTACGAGCAGTACTTC CASSFRTGDSYEQYF
NA 16 TRBD2 TRBJ2-3 TRBV7-2 TGTGCCAGCAGCTCTCCGGGACTAGGGTGGGGGGATACGCAGTATTTT CASSSPGLGWGDTQYF
NA 17 NA TRBJ1-4 TRBV7-5 TGTGCCAGAAGCCGAAGGGCCACCCAAGCAACTAATGAAAAACTGTTTTTT CARSRRATQATNEKLFF
few 13 NA TRBJ2-1 TRBV6-5 TGTGCCAGCAGGCGGACGTTTACATCTGAGCAGTTCTTC CASRRTFTSEQFF
once 14 TRBD2 TRBJ2-4 TRBV7-3 TGTGCCAGCAGCTTGGACAGCGGGAGCAACATTCAGTACTTC CASSLDSGSNIQYF
NA 11 NA TRBJ2-3 TRBV11-2 TGTGCCAGCAGCCCCGGTGGTACGCAGTATTTT CASSPGGTQYF
NA 14 NA TRBJ1-1 TRBV15 TGTGCCACCAGCAGAGAGAAGGAGGAGCTTGTAGCTTTCTTT CATSREKEELVAFF
NA 16 TRBD2 TRBJ2-7 TRBV5-1 TGCGCCAGCAGCTTGGCATCTAGCGGGAGTTCCTACGAGCAGTACTTC CASSLASSGSSYEQYF
NA 14 NA TRBJ1-1 TRBV11-2 TGTGCCAGCAGCACCGGACGGACGAACACTGAAGCTTTCTTT CASSTGRTNTEAFF
NA 16 TRBD1 TRBJ2-3 TRBV23-1 TGCGCCAGCAGTCAATCGCAGGGGGCAGAGAGAGATACGCAGTATTTT CASSQSQGAERDTQYF
NA 14 NA TRBJ2-3 TRBV4-3 TGCGCCAGCAGCCAAAATCCCCGAACAGATACGCAGTATTTT CASSQNPRTDTQYF
NA 15 TRBD2 TRBJ2-2 TRBV2 TGTGCCAGCAGAGGGACTAGCGGGAACACCGGGGAGCTGTTTTTT CASRGTSGNTGELFF
NA 15 TRBD1 TRBJ1-2 TRBV5-1 TGCGCCAGCAGCCCAGCCCCGACAGGGCGCCGTGACTACACCTTC CASSPAPTGRRDYTF
NA 19 TRBD1 TRBJ2-7 TRBV7-2 TGTGCCAGCAGCTTGAGGTCGGGACAGGGATTTTTCCGCCCCTACGAGCAGTACTTC CASSLRSGQGFFRPYEQYF
NA 15 TRBD2 TRBJ2-5 TRBV27 TGTGCCAGCAGTACGAGGGGGACTAGAGAAGATACCCAGTACTTC CASSTRGTREDTQYF
NA 12 NA TRBJ2-1 TRBV11-2 TGTGCCGCGGCCACGGCCGGGGAGGCCCGGATCTTC CAAATAGEARIF
NA 15 TRBD1 TRBJ1-1 TRBV7-9 TGTGCCAGCAGCTTCACGGACAGGGGACACACTGAAGCTTTCTTT CASSFTDRGHTEAFF
NA 13 TRBD1 TRBJ2-1 TRBV6-1 TGTGCCAGCAGTGACAGGGGGCATAATGAGCAGTTCTTC CASSDRGHNEQFF
NA 15 NA TRBJ2-6 TRBV6-5 TGTGCCAGCGGGTCCGGGAGCTCTGGGGCCAACGTCCTGACTTTC CASGSGSSGANVLTF
NA 15 NA TRBJ1-2 TRBV12-5 TGTGCTAGTGGTTTGGGCGTCCAGAGCCACTATGGCTACACCTTC CASGLGVQSHYGYTF
NA 13 NA TRBJ2-3 TRBV7-2 TGTGCCAGCAGCTTATCGAAGGAGAGTACGCAGTATTTT CASSLSKESTQYF
NA 16 TRBD2 TRBJ2-1 TRBV7-3 TGTGCCAGCAGCCCTCACATGACTAGCGGGAGGCCTGAGCAGTTCTTC CASSPHMTSGRPEQFF
NA 11 NA TRBJ2-7 TRBV2 TGTGCCAGCAGTGACCAACTCGAGCAGTACTTC CASSDQLEQYF
NA 14 NA TRBJ2-7 TRBV6-1 TGTGCCAGCAGTGGCGGGCCCCTTAGAGACGAGCAGTACTTC CASSGGPLRDEQYF